Listed below are T cell receptor beta chains from one sample, sequenced in a study of blood T cell repertoires in COVID-19. Data came from immunoSEQ multiplex PCR; TCRdb stores just in-frame clones and leaves some out. The table has 300,000 to 350,000 clones, around 89% seen once. The material sequenced was PBMCs or T cells enriched from blood (not recorded which). These receptors were collected from a young woman with acute COVID-19. Each CDR3 is given with its conserved first and last residue. The D gene is left open where the match is weak. The size field is filled for only some rows; it gives once, few, many or a size class.

D	J	size	V	length	DNA	CDR3
-	TRBJ2-3	-	TRBV9	13	TGTGCCAGCCGCCGGGTGGAGACAGATACGCAGTATTTT	CASRRVETDTQYF
-	TRBJ2-4	-	TRBV9	16	TGTGCCAGCAGCGCGGCAGGGAAAATAGCCAAAAACATTCAGTACTTC	CASSAAGKIAKNIQYF
TRBD1	TRBJ1-2	few	TRBV28	16	TGTGCCAGCAGTTCGGGGTGGGACAGCGTCTTATGGAGCTACACCTTC	CASSSGWDSVLWSYTF
TRBD1	TRBJ2-7	-	TRBV6-1	15	TGTGCCAGCAGTGAAAGGGGGCTAGCCTCCTACGAGCAGTACTTC	CASSERGLASYEQYF
-	TRBJ1-2	-	TRBV27	13	TGTGCCACCGGTGCACAGGGCCTCTATGGCTACACCTTC	CATGAQGLYGYTF
-	TRBJ1-1	many	TRBV28	11	TGTGCCAGCAGTCGGAACACTGAAGCTTTCTTT	CASSRNTEAFF
-	TRBJ2-7	-	TRBV28	14	TGTGCCAGCAGTTTACGGTCGAGCTCCTACGAGCAGTACTTC	CASSLRSSSYEQYF
TRBD2	TRBJ2-2	-	TRBV9	17	TGTGCCAGCAGCGGGGGCTATAGCGGGAGTCTTACCGGGGAGCTGTTTTTT	CASSGGYSGSLTGELFF
TRBD2	TRBJ2-7	-	TRBV11-3	14	TGTGCCAGCAGCTGGGGGGGAGGAAGGCCCGAGCAGTACTTC	CASSWGGGRPEQYF
-	TRBJ1-2	-	TRBV14	13	TGTGCCAGCAGCCAAGACAGGGGATATGGCTACACCTTC	CASSQDRGYGYTF
-	TRBJ1-5	-	TRBV28	12	TGTGCCAGCACCCCCGGTTATCAGCCCCAGCATTTT	CASTPGYQPQHF
TRBD1	TRBJ2-2	-	TRBV9	19	TGTGCCAGCAGCGGGCGGGGGACAGGGGTTTTCCAGAACACCGGGGAGCTGTTTTTT	CASSGRGTGVFQNTGELFF
-	TRBJ2-5	-	TRBV18	13	TGTGCCAGCTCTTTACTTTGGCAAGAGACCCAGTACTTC	CASSLLWQETQYF
TRBD2	TRBJ2-7	-	TRBV6-2/TRBV6-3	17	TGTGCCAGCAGTTACGTGGCGGGAGGGCCCCTTGATAGCGAGCAGTACTTC	CASSYVAGGPLDSEQYF
TRBD2	TRBJ2-7	-	TRBV11-3	15	TGTGCCAGCAGCTTAGTCGGGAGGCCCTCCTACGAGCAGTACTTC	CASSLVGRPSYEQYF
-	TRBJ2-5	-	TRBV28	15	TGTGCCAGCAGCCTACCCACTAGCTTTGGAGAGACCCAGTACTTC	CASSLPTSFGETQYF
-	TRBJ2-1	-	TRBV9	14	TGTGCCAGCAGCGTAGCGGGGGCCTACAATGAGCAGTTCTTC	CASSVAGAYNEQFF
-	TRBJ1-2	-	TRBV7-2	14	TGTGCCAGCAGCCCTTCCGGGGGGCCTGATGGCTACACCTTC	CASSPSGGPDGYTF
-	TRBJ2-7	-	TRBV30	14	TGTGCCTGGAGTGTGGATAGCGGATCCTACGAGCAGTACTTC	CAWSVDSGSYEQYF
TRBD2	TRBJ2-7	-	TRBV27	17	TGTGCCAGCAGCCGGACTAGCGGGAGAGGCGCTCTCGACGAGCAGTACTTC	CASSRTSGRGALDEQYF
-	TRBJ1-3	once	TRBV27	14	TGTGCCAGCAGTTCACCCCTTAGAGGGAACACCATATATTTT	CASSSPLRGNTIYF
TRBD1	TRBJ1-2	-	TRBV28	14	TGTGCCAGCAGTTCGGGGACAGGGGACTATGGCTACACCTTC	CASSSGTGDYGYTF
TRBD1	TRBJ2-3	-	TRBV24-1	15	TGTGCCACCAGTGATTTACAGGGGACCACAGATACGCAGTATTTT	CATSDLQGTTDTQYF
-	TRBJ1-2	-	TRBV27	16	TGTGCCAGCAGTTTTTTCCGCAGGGATTATAACTATGGCTACACCTTC	CASSFFRRDYNYGYTF
-	TRBJ2-7	-	TRBV6-5	14	TGTGCCAGCAGTTACCAACGGGGTGGCCACGAGCAGTACTTC	CASSYQRGGHEQYF
-	TRBJ1-1	-	TRBV18	14	TGTGCCAGCTCACCAGGGCGTATTAACACTGAAGCTTTCTTT	CASSPGRINTEAFF
-	TRBJ2-7	once	TRBV7-2	15	TGTGCCAGCAGCCCCCCAGGCGGAGGACCTAGAGAGCAGTACTTC	CASSPPGGGPREQYF
-	TRBJ2-1	-	TRBV28	13	TGTGCCAGCAGTCCGACTAACAACAATGAGCAGTTCTTC	CASSPTNNNEQFF
-	TRBJ1-1	-	TRBV5-6	13	TGTGCCAGCAGCTTGGAGAGTAACACTGAAGCTTTCTTT	CASSLESNTEAFF
-	TRBJ2-2	few	TRBV7-3	13	TGTGCCAGCAGCCGAGCCGGCGGCGGGGAGCTGTTTTTT	CASSRAGGGELFF
TRBD2	TRBJ2-3	-	TRBV2	16	TGTGCCAGCAGTGAAGCGGGACTAGCGGCCACAAATACGCAGTATTTT	CASSEAGLAATNTQYF
-	TRBJ2-3	-	TRBV6-5	16	TGTGCCAGCAGTTACTCGATGTCAGGTATTACAGATACGCAGTATTTT	CASSYSMSGITDTQYF
TRBD1	TRBJ2-2	many	TRBV7-7	16	TGTGCTAGCAGCCCCAGGGACAGGGCGAACACCGGGGAGCTGTTTTTT	CASSPRDRANTGELFF
TRBD1	TRBJ2-5	-	TRBV10-1	11	TGCGCCAGCGGGACAGAAGAGACCCAGTACTTC	CASGTEETQYF
TRBD1	TRBJ2-2	-	TRBV24-1	16	TGTGCCACCAGTGAGGCCCGGGACAGGGGCACCGGGGAGCTGTTTTTT	CATSEARDRGTGELFF
TRBD1	TRBJ1-1	-	TRBV28	13	TGTGCCAGCACTTGGGGGACAGGTCCCGAAGCTTTCTTT	CASTWGTGPEAFF
-	TRBJ2-3	-	TRBV11-1	15	TGTGCCAGCAGCGTACAGGGTTCTAGCACAGATACGCAGTATTTT	CASSVQGSSTDTQYF
-	TRBJ1-2	-	TRBV7-9	13	TGTGCCAGCAGCCCCGGGGAAGGGTATGGCTACACCTTC	CASSPGEGYGYTF
TRBD2	TRBJ2-1	-	TRBV15	15	TGTGCCACCAGCAAGGGACTAGCGGGACACAATGAGCAGTTCTTC	CATSKGLAGHNEQFF
-	TRBJ2-7	few	TRBV20-1	11	TGCAGGGCCGGACTTCACTACGAGCAGTACTTC	CRAGLHYEQYF
-	TRBJ1-1	-	TRBV12-3/TRBV12-4	12	TGTGCCAGCAGCGTAAGCGCCACTGAAGCTTTCTTT	CASSVSATEAFF
-	TRBJ1-1	-	TRBV13	16	TGTGCCAGCAGCTTAGGTGCCAGGGTCATGAACACTGAAGCTTTCTTT	CASSLGARVMNTEAFF
TRBD1	TRBJ1-2	-	TRBV13	14	TGTGCCAGCAGCCGAGGGGGCCGGGACTATGGCTACACCTTC	CASSRGGRDYGYTF
TRBD2	TRBJ2-5	-	TRBV5-1	15	TGCGCCAGCAGTAGGGGACTAGCGGGAGGAGAGACCCAGTACTTC	CASSRGLAGGETQYF
-	TRBJ1-2	-	TRBV28	11	TGTGCCAGCAGGGGCCTCCCTGGCTACACCTTC	CASRGLPGYTF
-	TRBJ2-7	-	TRBV2	14	TGTGCCAGCAGGGCGGCCACCCTCTCCTACGAGCAGTACTTC	CASRAATLSYEQYF
TRBD2	TRBJ2-2	-	TRBV11-2	14	TGTGCCAGCAGCTTCGGCGGGGGCACCGGGGAGCTGTTTTTT	CASSFGGGTGELFF
-	TRBJ1-2	-	TRBV21-1	23	TGTGCCAGCGTTCCCCCTCCCGGAACAGGGAAAAAAGTAGGGAAACGGGCTAACTATGGCTACACCTTC	CASVPPPGTGKKVGKRANYGYTF